These 5 T cell receptor beta chains were sequenced from one sample in a study of spatial heterogeneity in lung cancer. The time point denotes: sample taken at primary tumor resection. No cell sorting; template was whole RNA from tumor, lung tissue or PBMC. MiXCR, run by TCRdb on the 5' RACE reads, gives a single entry per CDR3 protein. The data show around 45,000 distinct CDR3 sequences, about 10% seen once. Here the sequenced sample was PBMCs, taken at surgery. The origin of the receptors is a female donor with early-stage non-small cell lung cancer.

The chain is built from TRBV6-2 or TRBV6-3 and TRBJ1-1; D possibly corresponds to TRBD1 (6 bases). Trimming cost V 5 bases and J 1 base, with 11 bases left between them. This CDR3 comprises 14 residues. CDR1 is MNHEY, CDR2 SVGEGT, per germline. The CDR3 DNA reads TGTGCCAGCAGTCCCCCGACAGGGAACACTGAAGCTTTCTTT. Residues: CASSPPTGNTEAFF.

In this sample, this clonotype turned up many times. The gene calls are TRBV20-1 and TRBJ2-7; D might be TRBD1 (5 bases). V was trimmed by 7 bases and J by 3 bases, leaving 10 bases between them. CDR1 is DFQATT, CDR2 SNEGSKA, per germline (reference sequence). CDR3 length equals 11 residues. The DNA of the CDR3 is TGCAGTGTATGGCAGGGCTACGAGCAGTACTTC. Encoded protein: CSVWQGYEQYF.

The chain combines TRBV20-1 with TRBJ1-6; weak D call: TRBD1 (5 bases). V lost 1 base and J 2 bases, leaving 18 bases between the germline ends. CDR1 is DFQATT and CDR2 is SNEGSKA in the germline V gene (reference sequence). The CDR3 totals 18 residues. Here the CDR3 DNA reads TGCAGTGCTAGAGGCCATCATCAGGGTCCCACCTATAATTCACCCCTCCACTTT. Encoded protein: CSARGHHQGPTYNSPLHF.

This clonotype was observed at least ten times. The chain recombines TRBV10-2 with TRBJ2-1; D is possibly TRBD2 (6 bases). Germline CDR1 and CDR2: WSHSY and SAAADI. The length of the CDR3 is 16 residues. V was pared by 1 base and J by 7 bases, with 17 bases between. CDR3 sequence reads: CASSELWRDLGNEQFF. The CDR3 bases are TGCGCCAGCAGTGAGTTATGGCGGGACCTCGGTAATGAGCAGTTCTTC.

This clonotype has only a few counts. This chain connects TRBV7-8 to TRBJ2-2; 16 bases align to TRBD2. CDR1 SGHVS and CDR2 FQNEAQ come from the germline V gene. There are 18 residues in the CDR3. V gave up 1 base and J gave up 3 bases; unmatched junction bases: 2. The CDR3 nucleotides read TGTGCCAGCAGCTTAGTGGGACTAGCGGGGGGGTACACCGGGGAGCTGTTTTTT. It codes for CASSLVGLAGGYTGELFF.